Each of the 6 T cell receptor beta chains below was sequenced from the same sample in a study of CXCR3-negative and CXCR3-positive naive CD8 T cells. General study findings and limits: When CXCR3-positive naive cells were set against CXCR3-negative naive cells, the former had more hydrophobic TRB CDR3s.

These TCRs' antigens remain unknown. TRB cDNA was prepared as libraries by UMI-labeled 5' RACE. TCRdb re-analyzed the 5' RACE reads; it lists each CDR3 protein once, without DNA. In total, the table holds over 150,000 distinct CDR3 sequences. The specimen was naive CXCR3+ CD8+ T cells from blood. The subset here: CD45RO-CCR7+CD27+CD95- naive CD8+ T cells expressing CXCR3 (TNR3+). These receptor sequences come from a human donor in good health. Some clones in this sample may be carry-over from other donors' samples.

V gene TRBV7-9 combines with J gene TRBJ1-2. The CDR3 is 15 residues long. Looked up from germline, CDR1 is SEHNR and CDR2 is FQNEAQ (reference sequence). CDR3 in amino acids: CASSPRAGEGYGYTF.

This chain uses TRBV6-6 with TRBJ2-1; TCRdb designates TRBD1, a call that cannot be tested without DNA. The germline CDR1 and CDR2 sequences are MNHNY and SVGAGI (reference sequence). There are 17 residues in the CDR3. CDR3 sequence reads: CASSYPWAERTYNEQFF.

The chain couples TRBV15 to TRBJ1-5. CDR3 length equals 14 residues. Germline CDR1 is LNHNV and CDR2 is YYDKDF (reference sequence). The CDR3 sequence is CATSRERAAQPQHF.

The chain's CDR3 is CASSQDGSPTDEQFF. V is TRBV4-1 and J is TRBJ2-1; with no DNA, the TCRdb D assignment of TRBD1 cannot be verified. The germline V gene encodes CDR1 MGHRA and CDR2 YSYEKL. The CDR3 covers 15 residues.

The J gene is TRBJ2-1, the V gene TRBV7-9. The V gene's germline CDR1 is SEHNR and CDR2 FQNEAQ (reference sequence). This CDR3 is 12 amino acids long. CDR3 residues: CASSLQNNEQFF.

The V call is TRBV28, the J call TRBJ1-6; TCRdb's assignment of TRBD1 cannot be checked, as there is no DNA. Germline assignment: CDR1 MDHEN and CDR2 SYDVKM. This CDR3 has 14 amino acids. CDR3 loop: CASSFGGRNSPLHF.